This TCR beta chain was found in a study of regulatory T cells in long-lasting Graves disease. Arm-PCR with iRepertoire HTBI primers amplified the CDR3 regions for these TCR beta libraries. TCRdb reprocessed the multiplex PCR reads via MiXCR and lists one record per CDR3 protein. Of 530,000 or so distinct CDR3 sequences in the sample, 15% to 20% are singletons; the top ten hold about 11%. This clonotype was counted ten times or more. CDR3 length: 16 residues. V lost 7 bases, J lost 1 base, and 10 bases stayed unmatched. Germline V CDR1 and CDR2: MNHNS, SASEGT. The time point denotes: newly diagnosed GD, antithyroid drugs for less than 3 months. The TCR library was prepared using RNA isolated from PBMCs. The same specimen was also included in a second study, on T cells in Graves' hyperthyroidism and ophthalmopathy.

The starting material was peripheral blood mononuclear cells (PBMCs), obtained at new diagnosis, from a patient treated with antithyroid drugs. This chain joins TRBV6-1 and TRBJ2-7, with 10 positions matching TRBD1. The source of this sequence is a man between 18 and 35 years old with Graves disease. The CDR3 DNA reads TGTGCCAGCAAGGACAGGGGGGGATCTTTTTCCTACGAGCAGTACTTC. It yields the protein CASKDRGGSFSYEQYF.